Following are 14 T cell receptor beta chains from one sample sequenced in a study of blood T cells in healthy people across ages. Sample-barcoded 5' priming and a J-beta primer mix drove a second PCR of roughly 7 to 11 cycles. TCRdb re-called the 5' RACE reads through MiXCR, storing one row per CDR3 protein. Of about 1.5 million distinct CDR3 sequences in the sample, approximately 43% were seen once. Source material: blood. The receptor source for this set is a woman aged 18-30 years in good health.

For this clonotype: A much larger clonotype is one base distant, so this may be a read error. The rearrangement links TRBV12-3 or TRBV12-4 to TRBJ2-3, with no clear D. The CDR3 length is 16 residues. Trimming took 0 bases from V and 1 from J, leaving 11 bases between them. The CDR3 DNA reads TGTGCCAGCAGTTTAGCGCTGAGAAAGGGCACAGATACGCAGTATTTT. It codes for CASSLALRKGTDTQYF.

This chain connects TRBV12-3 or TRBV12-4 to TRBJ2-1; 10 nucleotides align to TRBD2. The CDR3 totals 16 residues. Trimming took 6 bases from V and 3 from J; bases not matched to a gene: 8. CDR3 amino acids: CASSRGLAINYNEQFF. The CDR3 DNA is TGTGCCAGCAGCAGGGGACTAGCGATAAACTACAATGAGCAGTTCTTC.

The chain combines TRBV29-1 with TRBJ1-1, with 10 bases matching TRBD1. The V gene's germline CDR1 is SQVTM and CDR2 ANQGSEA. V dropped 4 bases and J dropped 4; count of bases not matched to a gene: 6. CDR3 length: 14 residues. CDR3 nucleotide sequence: TGCAGCGTTGGGGCCCGACAGGGGGCCACTGAAGCTTTCTTT. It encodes CSVGARQGATEAFF.

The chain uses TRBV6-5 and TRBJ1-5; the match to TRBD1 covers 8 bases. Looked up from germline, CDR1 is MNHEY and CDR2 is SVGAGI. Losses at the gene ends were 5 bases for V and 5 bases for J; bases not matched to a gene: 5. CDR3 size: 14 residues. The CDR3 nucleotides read TGTGCCAGCAGTAAGGGACAGGCCTATCAGCCCCAGCATTTT. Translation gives CASSKGQAYQPQHF.

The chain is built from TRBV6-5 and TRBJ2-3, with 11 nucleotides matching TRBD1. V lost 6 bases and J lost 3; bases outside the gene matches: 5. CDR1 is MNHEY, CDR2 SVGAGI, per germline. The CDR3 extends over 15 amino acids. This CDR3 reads CASRDRGRVTDTQYF. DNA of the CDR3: TGTGCCAGCAGGGACAGGGGGCGCGTGACAGATACGCAGTATTTT.

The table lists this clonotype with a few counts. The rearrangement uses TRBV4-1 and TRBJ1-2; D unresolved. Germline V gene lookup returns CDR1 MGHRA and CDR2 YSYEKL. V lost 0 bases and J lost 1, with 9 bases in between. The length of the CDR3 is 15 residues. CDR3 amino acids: CASSQDTAINYGYTF. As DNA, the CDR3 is TGCGCCAGCAGCCAAGATACAGCAATTAACTATGGCTACACCTTC.

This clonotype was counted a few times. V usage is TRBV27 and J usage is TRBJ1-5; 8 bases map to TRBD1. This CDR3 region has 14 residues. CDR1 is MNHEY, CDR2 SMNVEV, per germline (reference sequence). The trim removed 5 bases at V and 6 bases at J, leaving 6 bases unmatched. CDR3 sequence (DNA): TGTGCCAGCAGTATAGGACAGGGTGGTCAGCCCCAGCATTTT. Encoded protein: CASSIGQGGQPQHF.

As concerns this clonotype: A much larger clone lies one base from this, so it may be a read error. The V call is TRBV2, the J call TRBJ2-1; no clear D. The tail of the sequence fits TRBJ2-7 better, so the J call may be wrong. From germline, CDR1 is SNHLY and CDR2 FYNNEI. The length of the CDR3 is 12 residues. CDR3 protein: CASRVWVHEQYF. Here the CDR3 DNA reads TGTGCCAGCAGAGTTTGGGTGCATGAGCAGTACTTC.

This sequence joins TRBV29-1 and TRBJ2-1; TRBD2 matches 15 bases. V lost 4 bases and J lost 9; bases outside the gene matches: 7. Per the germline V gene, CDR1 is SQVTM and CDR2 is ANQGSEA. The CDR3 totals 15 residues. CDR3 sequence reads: CSVGTSGRAPGEQFF. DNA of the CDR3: TGCAGCGTTGGGACTAGCGGGAGGGCCCCTGGTGAGCAGTTCTTC.

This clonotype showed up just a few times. The CDR3 DNA sequence: TGTGCCAGCAGCACCGGACAGGGGGCCTACAATGAGCAGTTCTTC. It specifies CASSTGQGAYNEQFF. The chain is built from TRBV5-6 and TRBJ2-1; TRBD1 matches 10 bases. The V and J ends lost 4 bases and 2 bases, in that order; junction bases with no gene match: 3. The CDR3 extends over 15 amino acids. Per germline, CDR1 SGHDT and CDR2 YYEEEE.

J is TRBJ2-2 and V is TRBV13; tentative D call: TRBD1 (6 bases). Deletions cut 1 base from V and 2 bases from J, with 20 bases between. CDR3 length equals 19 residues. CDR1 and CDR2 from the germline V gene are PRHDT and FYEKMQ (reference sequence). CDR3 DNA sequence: TGTGCCAGCAGCTTAGTGTCAGGGGCGTGGTCTGAAAACACCGGGGAGCTGTTTTTT. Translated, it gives CASSLVSGAWSENTGELFF.

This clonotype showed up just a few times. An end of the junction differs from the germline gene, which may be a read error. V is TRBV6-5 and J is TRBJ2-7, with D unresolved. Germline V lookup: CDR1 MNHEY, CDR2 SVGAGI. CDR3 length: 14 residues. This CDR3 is CASSDSMTAGEQYF. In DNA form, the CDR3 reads TGTGCCAGCAGTGACTCGATGACGGCTGGCGAGCAGTACTTC.

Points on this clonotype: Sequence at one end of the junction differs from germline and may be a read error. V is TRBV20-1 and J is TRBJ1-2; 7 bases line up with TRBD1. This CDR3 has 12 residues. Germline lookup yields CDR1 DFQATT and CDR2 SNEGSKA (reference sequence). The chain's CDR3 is CSAGDDREHTLF. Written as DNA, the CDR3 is TGCAGTGCTGGAGACGACAGGGAGCATACTCTCTTC.

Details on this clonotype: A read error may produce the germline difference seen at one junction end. The CDR3 nucleotides read TGTGCCAGCAGAACCCCGGGGCCCGATGAAAAGGTGTCTTTT. Protein product: CASRTPGPDEKVSF. The chain joins TRBV28 to TRBJ1-4; weak D call: TRBD1 (5 bases). This CDR3 has 14 amino acids. Germline-derived CDR1 and CDR2 are MDHEN and SYDVKM.